The 31 T cell receptor beta chains presented below share a single source sample, sequenced in a study of blood T cell repertoires in COVID-19. TCRdb's copy holds only in-frame clones and misses some; the assay was immunoSEQ multiplex PCR. The table lists a few hundred thousand clones, approximately 86% of them singletons. The specimen was peripheral blood. The receptors were gathered from a human donor in a cohort sampled during active COVID-19.

This chain links TRBV6-6 with TRBJ1-4, with TRBD1 matching 8 bases. V gave up 6 bases and J gave up 7 bases; unmatched junction bases: 4. Germline V gene sequence: CDR1 MNHNY, CDR2 SVGAGI (reference sequence). This CDR3 spans 13 amino acids. In DNA, the CDR3 is TGTGCCAGCAGGTACACAGGGGGTGAAAAACTGTTTTTT. Protein: CASRYTGGEKLFF.

The chain employs TRBV9 and TRBJ2-6; D is ambiguous. Trimming removed 0 bases at V and 0 bases at J, with 4 bases between. The CDR3 has 15 residues. Germline V CDR1 and CDR2: SGDLS, YYNGEE. The CDR3 nucleotides are TGTGCCAGCAGCGTAGATAACTCTGGGGCCAACGTCCTGACTTTC. It is translated as CASSVDNSGANVLTF.

The genes are TRBV11-2 and TRBJ1-2; tentatively, D is TRBD1 (5 bases). The CDR3 extends over 16 amino acids. Germline V gives CDR1 SGHAT, CDR2 FQNNGV. Trimming stripped 4 bases from V and 2 bases from J, with 17 bases between. The CDR3 DNA follows: TGTGCCAGCAGCTCTACTCTAGGGACTCCCAACTATGGCTACACCTTC. This sequence encodes CASSSTLGTPNYGYTF.

The rearrangement joins TRBV3-1 (or the pseudogene TRBV3-2) to TRBJ1-4, with unresolved D. The CDR3 covers 15 residues. Looked up from germline, CDR1 is LGHDT and CDR2 is YNNKEL (reference sequence). V was shortened by 1 base and J by 7 bases, with 13 bases between the two germline ends. The CDR3 region is CASSQVYRGPEKLFF. DNA of the CDR3: TGTGCCAGCAGCCAAGTGTATCGAGGGCCTGAAAAACTGTTTTTT.

This sequence joins TRBV7-3 and TRBJ1-1, with D uncertain. The CDR3 contains 14 residues. Trimming removed 5 bases at V and 2 bases at J, with 12 bases between. Per germline, CDR1 SGHTA and CDR2 FQGTGA. The CDR3 bases are TGTGCCAGCAGCCCCCTCGGGGATAACACTGAAGCTTTCTTT. Translation gives CASSPLGDNTEAFF. The whole variable domain, remainder taken from reference TRBV7-3 and TRBJ1-1, is GAGVSQTPSNKVTEKGKYVELRCDPISGHTALYWYRQSLGQGPEFLIYFQGTGAADDSGLPNDRFFAVRPEGSVSTLKIQRTERGDSAVYLCASSPLGDNTEAFFGQGTRLTVV.

V and J are TRBV27 and TRBJ1-2; the D is unclear. This CDR3 is built from 13 residues. CDR1 is MNHEY, CDR2 SMNVEV, per germline (reference sequence). The ends were cut back, 6 bases at V and 2 bases at J, with 10 bases in the middle. The chain's CDR3 is CASSFRENYGYTF. The CDR3 nucleotides read TGTGCCAGCAGCTTTAGGGAGAACTATGGCTACACCTTC.

The chain links TRBV28 to TRBJ1-5, with a possible D match to TRBD1 (5 bases). Trimming removed 5 bases at V and 0 bases at J, with 17 bases between. Germline CDR1 and CDR2: MDHEN and SYDVKM. CDR3 length: 17 amino acids. For the CDR3, the DNA is TGTGCCAGCAGTCCCGACGCCGGACACAATAGCAATCAGCCCCAGCATTTT. It encodes CASSPDAGHNSNQPQHF.

The chain couples TRBV11-2 to TRBJ2-2; D call uncertain. CDR1 and CDR2 from the germline V gene are SGHAT and FQNNGV. CDR3 size: 11 residues. V lost 8 bases, J lost 5 bases, and 6 bases lay in between. In DNA form, the CDR3 reads TGTGCCAGCGGCCCTACCGGGGAGCTGTTTTTT. Its protein product is CASGPTGELFF.

The genes are TRBV28 and TRBJ1-2; 7 bases match TRBD1. The CDR3 loop spans 13 amino acids. V dropped 6 bases and J dropped 4; count of bases not matched to a gene: 5. CDR1 is MDHEN, CDR2 SYDVKM, per germline. The CDR3 sequence: CASRRQGPYGYTF. In DNA form, the CDR3 reads TGTGCCAGCAGGAGACAGGGCCCCTATGGCTACACCTTC.

The chain couples TRBV19 to TRBJ2-4; 7 bases are shared with TRBD2. From germline, CDR1 is LNHDA and CDR2 SQIVND (reference sequence). This CDR3 is built from 17 residues. Germline trimming cut 4 bases from V and 0 bases from J; bases unmatched to any gene: 9. In nucleotides, the CDR3 is TGTGCCAGTAGTACCCGAGCGGGGCCTATAGCCAAAAACATTCAGTACTTC. As protein: CASSTRAGPIAKNIQYF. Full variable domain (rest looked up from reference TRBV19 and TRBJ2-4): DGGITQSPKYLFRKEGQNVTLSCEQNLNHDAMYWYRQDPGQGLRLIYYSQIVNDFQKGDIAEGYSVSREKKESFPLTVTSAQKNPTAFYLCASSTRAGPIAKNIQYFGAGTRLSVL.

The gene calls are TRBV19 and TRBJ2-1; 7 positions match TRBD2. CDR1 and CDR2 (germline): LNHDA, SQIVND (reference sequence). The CDR3 runs 19 residues. J was trimmed by 5 bases and V by 9 bases; bases with no gene match: 25. CDR3 sequence reads: CASATTGRETFSGHNEQFF. CDR3 sequence (DNA): TGTGCCAGCGCTACCACGGGGCGGGAGACGTTTTCGGGCCACAATGAGCAGTTCTTC. The variable domain in full, with the rest retrieved from reference TRBV19 and TRBJ2-1, is DGGITQSPKYLFRKEGQNVTLSCEQNLNHDAMYWYRQDPGQGLRLIYYSQIVNDFQKGDIAEGYSVSREKKESFPLTVTSAQKNPTAFYLCASATTGRETFSGHNEQFFGPGTRLTVL.

V and J are TRBV30 and TRBJ2-1; possibly TRBD1 for D (6 bases). Per germline, CDR1 GTSNPN and CDR2 SVGIG (reference sequence). This CDR3 has 14 amino acids. The V gene lost 1 base and the J gene lost 5 bases, with 12 bases spanning the gap. This CDR3 reads CAWSGQVSHNEQFF. The CDR3, as DNA: TGTGCCTGGAGTGGACAGGTATCCCACAATGAGCAGTTCTTC.

The gene calls are TRBV11-3 and TRBJ2-1, with D tentatively TRBD1 (6 bases). The V end was cut by 0 bases, the J end by 4 bases, with 10 bases between. Germline CDR1 SGHNT, CDR2 YENEEA. The CDR3 totals 15 residues. The CDR3 spells CASSLESQGYNEQFF. CDR3 DNA: TGTGCCAGCAGCTTAGAATCCCAGGGGTACAATGAGCAGTTCTTC.

The V and J genes are TRBV19 and TRBJ2-3; TRBD1 matches at 7 bases. The CDR3 has 14 amino acids. Trimming at V came to 4 bases and at J to 5 bases, leaving 6 bases not matched to a gene. Per germline, CDR1 LNHDA and CDR2 SQIVND (reference sequence). CDR3 in DNA: TGTGCCAGTAGTACTCGGGACAGCCTAGATACGCAGTATTTT. Its protein is CASSTRDSLDTQYF.

This clone has only one observation. The chain recombines TRBV10-3 with TRBJ2-2, with 15 positions matching TRBD2. This CDR3 is 16 amino acids long. Losses at the gene ends were 8 bases for V and 0 bases for J; bases not matched to a gene: 1. From germline, CDR1 is ENHRY and CDR2 SYGVKD. In nucleotides, the CDR3 is TGTGCCATCGGGACTAGCGGGAGGTCGAACACCGGGGAGCTGTTTTTT. It yields the protein CAIGTSGRSNTGELFF.

V and J are TRBV12-3 or TRBV12-4 and TRBJ1-1; D is perhaps TRBD1 (6 bases). This CDR3 spans 12 amino acids. V gave up 7 bases and J gave up 4 bases, with 10 bases separating them. The DNA for the CDR3 is TGTGCCAGCAAAGGACAGTTCACTGAAGCTTTCTTT. Its protein is CASKGQFTEAFF.

The chain joins TRBV2 to TRBJ1-2, with D possibly matching TRBD1 (5 bases). V lost 6 bases and J 7 bases, leaving 24 bases between the germline ends. CDR1 is SNHLY, CDR2 FYNNEI, per germline. The CDR3 spans 16 residues. The CDR3 DNA is TGTGCCAGCAGGGGAAGAGGAGGCAGGGCCGGGGGTGGCTACACCTTC. Residues: CASRGRGGRAGGGYTF.

This sequence joins TRBV7-3 and TRBJ2-2, with 14 bases fitting TRBD2. The length of the CDR3 is 21 residues. Losses at the gene ends were 2 bases for V and 6 bases for J; bases not matched to a gene: 17. Germline V gives CDR1 SGHTA, CDR2 FQGTGA. The CDR3 DNA reads TGTGCCAGCAGCTTAGAACCCAATTTCGGGACTAGCGGGAGAAGGGCCGGGGAGCTGTTTTTT. It codes for CASSLEPNFGTSGRRAGELFF. Drawing the rest from reference TRBV7-3 and TRBJ2-2, the complete variable domain is GAGVSQTPSNKVTEKGKYVELRCDPISGHTALYWYRQSLGQGPEFLIYFQGTGAADDSGLPNDRFFAVRPEGSVSTLKIQRTERGDSAVYLCASSLEPNFGTSGRRAGELFFGEGSRLTVL.

This clone was recorded once. This sequence joins TRBV20-1 and TRBJ2-7; D gene uncertain. There are 11 residues in the CDR3. CDR1 is DFQATT and CDR2 is SNEGSKA in the germline V gene (reference sequence). Trimming removed 3 bases at V and 4 bases at J, with 7 bases between. The CDR3 DNA follows: TGCAGTGCTAGTTTCCCGTACGAGCAGTACTTC. Translating gives CSASFPYEQYF.

The gene calls are TRBV3-1 (or the pseudogene TRBV3-2) and TRBJ2-1; tentative D call: TRBD2 (6 bases). This CDR3 has 17 amino acids. Germline V gene data show CDR1 as LGHDT and CDR2 as YNNKEL (reference sequence). Trimming took 1 base from V and 4 from J, leaving 17 bases between them. Here the CDR3 DNA reads TGTGCCAGCAGCCAAGCATCGGCGGGACCCCTATACAATGAGCAGTTCTTC. Protein product: CASSQASAGPLYNEQFF.

This clone was seen just once. J is TRBJ1-1 and V is TRBV7-9, with TRBD1 identical over 8 bases. The CDR3 has 16 residues. Germline CDR1 is SEHNR and CDR2 is FQNEAQ (reference sequence). Trimming removed 2 bases from V and 1 base from J; junction bases left unmatched: 6. CDR3 protein: CASSLTRTGRNTEAFF. The CDR3 nucleotides read TGTGCCAGCAGCTTAACGAGGACAGGGAGGAACACTGAAGCTTTCTTT.

The chain uses TRBV30 and TRBJ2-5, with D perhaps matching TRBD2 (5 bases). Germline assignment: CDR1 GTSNPN and CDR2 SVGIG (reference sequence). This CDR3 spans 15 amino acids. V dropped 2 bases and J dropped 0 bases, with 13 bases sitting between them. The CDR3 protein is CAWSRWETHQETQYF. As DNA, the CDR3 is TGTGCCTGGAGTCGGTGGGAGACCCACCAAGAGACCCAGTACTTC.

The rearrangement joins TRBV5-4 to TRBJ2-7; D remains unclear. This CDR3 is 15 amino acids long. CDR1 is SGHNT and CDR2 is YYREEE in the germline V gene (reference sequence). The ends were cut back, 0 bases at V and 0 bases at J, with 10 bases in the middle. The CDR3 nucleotides are TGTGCCAGCAGCTTGGACGCGACACCCTCCTACGAGCAGTACTTC. Residues: CASSLDATPSYEQYF.

On this clone: The germline gene is not matched at one end of the junction; a read error may be the cause. The chain has TRBV19 and TRBJ1-1, with TRBD1 as a possible D gene (6 bases). CDR3 size: 14 residues. From germline, CDR1 is LNHDA and CDR2 SQIVND (reference sequence). This chain's CDR3 is CASSIGQHNTEAFF. The CDR3 DNA reads as TGTGCCAGTAGCATAGGACAGCATAACACTGAAGCTTTCTTT.

This clone was seen a single time. The same CDR3 is also encoded by other DNA sequences in this sample. V and J are TRBV27 and TRBJ1-2; D is uncertain. CDR3 length: 12 residues. CDR1 is MNHEY and CDR2 is SMNVEV in the germline V gene (reference sequence). V was trimmed by 3 bases and J by 5 bases, leaving 7 bases between them. CDR3 region: CASSFTGYGYTF. In DNA form, the CDR3 reads TGTGCCAGCAGTTTTACGGGGTATGGCTACACCTTC.

The chain has TRBV5-8 and TRBJ2-6; no clear D. This CDR3 spans 19 amino acids. V dropped 4 bases and J dropped 0 bases, with 20 bases sitting between them. CDR1 SGHTS and CDR2 YDEGEE come from the germline V gene. CDR3 in DNA: TGTGCCAGCAGCCCGGAAGACACCACCCTAATCTCTGGGGCCAACGTCCTGACTTTC. This translates into CASSPEDTTLISGANVLTF.

The chain recombines TRBV27 with TRBJ2-1; 10 nucleotides match TRBD2. Germline V lookup: CDR1 MNHEY, CDR2 SMNVEV (reference sequence). This CDR3 is 15 amino acids long. The V segment lost 2 bases and the J segment 9 bases; nucleotides outside the gene matches: 7. The CDR3 sequence is CASSLRGTSVGEQFF. CDR3 bases: TGTGCCAGCAGTTTAAGGGGGACTAGCGTCGGTGAGCAGTTCTTC.

The rearrangement links TRBV19 to TRBJ1-1, with D hard to call. Trimming took 7 bases from V and 1 from J, leaving 13 bases between them. Germline-derived CDR1 and CDR2 are LNHDA and SQIVND (reference sequence). This CDR3 region has 14 residues. CDR3 DNA: TGTGCCAGTATTACCCGGCCAGGGAACACTGAAGCTTTCTTT. Encoded protein: CASITRPGNTEAFF.

The J gene is TRBJ2-1, the V gene TRBV6-1; the D is unclear. CDR3 size: 15 residues. The V end was cut by 0 bases, the J end by 1 base, with 7 bases between. Looked up from germline, CDR1 is MNHNS and CDR2 is SASEGT. CDR3 coding DNA: TGTGCCAGCAGTGAAGCGCCGCTATCCTACAATGAGCAGTTCTTC. Its translation is CASSEAPLSYNEQFF.

The chain employs TRBV3-1 (or the pseudogene TRBV3-2) and TRBJ2-4, with D possibly TRBD2 on 6 matching bases. Trimming removed 4 bases at V and 6 bases at J, with 16 bases between. This CDR3 contains 15 residues. Germline CDR1 LGHDT, CDR2 YNNKEL (reference sequence). The CDR3, as DNA: TGTGCCAGCAGCCCTACCGGGACTCCAATAAACATTCAGTACTTC. Its protein product is CASSPTGTPINIQYF.

DNA for the CDR3: TGTGCCAGCAGCTTAGCGGTCAGCTCCTACGAGCAGTACTTC. It encodes CASSLAVSSYEQYF. The chain employs TRBV7-6 and TRBJ2-7; D is ambiguous. The length of the CDR3 is 14 residues. V gave up 0 bases and J gave up 0 bases, with 6 bases separating them. Germline V lookup: CDR1 SGHVS, CDR2 FNYEAQ.